The 19 T cell receptor beta chains presented below share a single source sample, sequenced in a study of beta chain features in type 1 diabetes. As every portion of the isolated RNA was reverse transcribed, the sequencing read expressed TCRB transcripts. Assay: immunoSEQ multiplex PCR; the TCRdb copy retains only in-frame clones and omits some. Altogether over 700,000 clones are present, around a sixth being singletons, with the ten largest covering 0.02% to 0.025%. Material for sequencing was naive CD4+ T cells from blood. The source of these receptors is a woman between 18 and 29 years old in good health.

V usage is TRBV7-9 and J usage is TRBJ2-3; TRBD2 matches at 14 bases. The CDR3 has 18 amino acids. Germline V gene sequence: CDR1 SEHNR, CDR2 FQNEAQ (reference sequence). J lost 4 bases, V lost 3 bases, and 9 bases had no gene match. The CDR3 reads CASSFISTSGRGADTQYF. CDR3 in DNA: TGTGCCAGCAGCTTCATTTCGACTAGCGGGAGGGGTGCAGATACGCAGTATTTT.

The V call is TRBV7-6, the J call TRBJ2-3; TRBD2 matches at 14 bases. This CDR3 spans 19 amino acids. V shed 5 bases and J 10 bases; nucleotides not matched to a gene: 20. Germline V gene lookup returns CDR1 SGHVS and CDR2 FNYEAQ. CDR3 protein: CASSLLALTSGRGPSSQYF. CDR3 DNA: TGTGCCAGCAGCCTATTAGCCCTGACTAGCGGGAGGGGGCCGAGTTCGCAGTATTTT.

This chain uses TRBV11-1 with TRBJ1-5, with D perhaps TRBD1 (5 bases). The germline V gene has CDR1 SGHAT and CDR2 FQDESV (reference sequence). V was cut by 4 bases and J by 7 bases, with 11 bases left in between. The CDR3 consists of 13 residues. The CDR3 sequence: CASSSTDNQPQHF. CDR3 DNA sequence: TGTGCCAGCAGCTCGACAGACAACCAGCCCCAGCATTTT.

This clone was observed a handful of times. V usage is TRBV6-5 and J usage is TRBJ2-3; D uncertain. This CDR3 region has 13 residues. Trimming cost V 4 bases and J 4 bases, with 9 bases left between them. Germline values: CDR1 MNHEY, CDR2 SVGAGI. CDR3 sequence reads: CASSLGRADTQYF. CDR3 nucleotide sequence: TGTGCCAGCAGTTTGGGTAGAGCAGATACGCAGTATTTT.

This clone has more than one count but fewer than ten. V gene TRBV15 combines with J gene TRBJ2-1; D gene unclear. CDR1 and CDR2 (germline): LNHNV, YYDKDF (reference sequence). The CDR3 covers 11 residues. The ends were cut back, 5 bases at V and 7 bases at J, with 6 bases in the middle. DNA of the CDR3: TGTGCCACCAGCGGCGGAAATGAGCAGTTCTTC. Encoded protein: CATSGGNEQFF.

The chain links TRBV4-2 to TRBJ2-5; 9 bases agree with TRBD2. The CDR3 extends over 15 amino acids. CDR1 and CDR2 (germline): LGHNA, YNFKEQ. The V gene end was trimmed by 0 bases and the J gene end by 3 bases; junction bases not matched to a gene: 2. CDR3 region: CASSQDASGEETQYF. The CDR3 bases are TGTGCCAGCAGCCAAGATGCTAGCGGGGAAGAGACCCAGTACTTC.

J is TRBJ1-1 and V is TRBV5-1, with a tentative D call TRBD1 (5 bases). Deletions cut 5 bases from V and 1 base from J, with 9 bases between. There are 13 residues in the CDR3. Germline V gene sequence: CDR1 SGHRS, CDR2 YFSETQ. The CDR3 is CASSYTGNTEAFF. The CDR3 DNA follows: TGCGCCAGCAGTTATACAGGGAACACTGAAGCTTTCTTT.

The V call is TRBV6-6, the J call TRBJ1-4, with 8 bases aligning to TRBD1. This CDR3 comprises 16 residues. The germline V gene encodes CDR1 MNHNY and CDR2 SVGAGI (reference sequence). Germline trimming cut 2 bases from V and 7 bases from J; bases unmatched to any gene: 9. The CDR3 DNA reads TGTGCCAGCAGTTACGGGCAGGGGGCGTTAGTTGAAAAACTGTTTTTT. This sequence encodes CASSYGQGALVEKLFF.

The rearrangement joins TRBV29-1 to TRBJ2-3; D is uncertain. The germline V gene encodes CDR1 SQVTM and CDR2 ANQGSEA. This CDR3 spans 16 amino acids. Trimming pared 4 bases from V and 0 bases from J, leaving 17 bases between. The CDR3 DNA is TGCAGCGTTGTGTACTACCGTATTACTAGCACAGATACGCAGTATTTT. This codes for CSVVYYRITSTDTQYF.

This clone has a handful of counts. V usage is TRBV25-1 and J usage is TRBJ2-7; D gene ambiguous. The CDR3 loop spans 12 amino acids. Germline V gene sequence: CDR1 MGHDK, CDR2 SYGVNS. The V and J ends lost 2 bases and 5 bases respectively, with 7 bases between them. As DNA, the CDR3 is TGTGCCAGCAGTGAAGCTGGGGACGAGCAGTACTTC. This codes for CASSEAGDEQYF.

This clone was seen a handful of times. This sequence joins TRBV18 and TRBJ2-1; D perhaps matches TRBD2 (5 bases). The germline gives CDR1 KGHSH, CDR2 LQKENI. V was clipped by 4 bases and J by 5 bases, with 15 bases between them. This CDR3 has 15 amino acids. The CDR3: CASSLQRGINNEQFF. DNA for the CDR3: TGTGCCAGCTCACTTCAACGGGGTATAAACAATGAGCAGTTCTTC.

The chain couples TRBV7-3 to TRBJ1-1; TRBD1 agrees at 9 bases. The CDR3 length is 15 residues. Trimming at V came to 4 bases and at J to 8 bases, leaving 11 bases not matched to a gene. Germline-derived CDR1 and CDR2 are SGHTA and FQGTGA. CDR3 residues: CASSSTGQGRSEAFF. The CDR3 coding sequence is TGTGCCAGCAGCTCCACTGGACAGGGGAGGTCCGAAGCTTTCTTT. Looking up the rest from reference TRBV7-3 and TRBJ1-1 gives the full variable domain: GAGVSQTPSNKVTEKGKYVELRCDPISGHTALYWYRQSLGQGPEFLIYFQGTGAADDSGLPNDRFFAVRPEGSVSTLKIQRTERGDSAVYLCASSSTGQGRSEAFFGQGTRLTVV.

This clone has a handful of counts. The chain combines TRBV5-6 with TRBJ2-3; 10 positions match TRBD2. The CDR3 covers 16 residues. Germline assignment: CDR1 SGHDT and CDR2 YYEEEE. V lost 2 bases, J lost 2 bases, and 5 bases stayed unmatched. CDR3 residues: CASSFPTSGFTDTQYF. The CDR3 region has the DNA TGTGCCAGCAGCTTCCCGACTAGCGGGTTCACAGATACGCAGTATTTT.

The chain links TRBV2 to TRBJ2-1, with D perhaps matching TRBD1 (6 bases). CDR1 and CDR2 (germline): SNHLY, FYNNEI. The CDR3 extends over 14 amino acids. V lost 4 bases, J lost 9 bases, and 16 bases lay in between. The DNA for the CDR3 is TGTGCCAGCAGTGGTTTCAGGGACATTGCTGAGCAGTTCTTC. Protein sequence: CASSGFRDIAEQFF. Supplemented by reference TRBV2 and TRBJ2-1, the full variable domain reads EPEVTQTPSHQVTQMGQEVILRCVPISNHLYFYWYRQILGQKVEFLVSFYNNEISEKSEIFDDQFSVERPDGSNFTLKIRSTKLEDSAMYFCASSGFRDIAEQFFGPGTRLTVL.

This chain links TRBV29-1 with TRBJ2-2; possible D gene TRBD2, 5 bases. Trimming pared 7 bases from V and 6 bases from J, leaving 21 bases between. This CDR3 is built from 15 residues. The germline gives CDR1 SQVTM, CDR2 ANQGSEA. In nucleotides, the CDR3 is TGCAGCGCGACGCGTCTAACAGCGGAGGCCGGGGAGCTGTTTTTT. It is translated as CSATRLTAEAGELFF.

In this sample, this clone turned up a few times. The rearrangement uses TRBV5-4 and TRBJ2-1; 7 bases are a match to TRBD1. CDR1 is SGHNT, CDR2 YYREEE, per germline (reference sequence). The CDR3 length is 13 residues. The V segment lost 4 bases and the J segment 5 bases; nucleotides outside the gene matches: 3. CDR3 nucleotides: TGTGCCAGCAGCCGGGACAGAAACAATGAGCAGTTCTTC. Translation: CASSRDRNNEQFF.

This sequence joins TRBV7-9 and TRBJ2-1; D remains ambiguous. There are 17 residues in the CDR3. Germline V CDR1 and CDR2: SEHNR, FQNEAQ (reference sequence). V was cut by 2 bases and J by 0 bases, with 14 bases left in between. CDR3 in DNA: TGTGCCAGCAGCTTAAGACCAACCCCGAGCTCCTACAATGAGCAGTTCTTC. Protein: CASSLRPTPSSYNEQFF.

This clone was seen a few times. The chain couples TRBV10-3 to TRBJ2-7; TRBD1 agrees at 7 bases. The CDR3 has 13 residues. V lost 8 bases and J lost 0; bases outside the gene matches: 4. Germline V gene lookup returns CDR1 ENHRY and CDR2 SYGVKD. The CDR3: CAIGGTVSYEQYF. The CDR3, as DNA: TGTGCCATCGGTGGGACAGTCTCCTACGAGCAGTACTTC.

This clone was seen only a few times. This chain links TRBV7-9 with TRBJ1-5; D is possibly TRBD1 (6 bases). The CDR3 covers 16 residues. V was cut by 5 bases and J by 0 bases, with 14 bases left in between. Looked up from germline, CDR1 is SEHNR and CDR2 is FQNEAQ (reference sequence). The CDR3 sequence: CASSLTGDYSNQPQHF. The CDR3 DNA sequence: TGTGCCAGCAGCCTGACAGGAGACTATAGCAATCAGCCCCAGCATTTT.